One and the same sample provided the 21 T cell receptor beta chains below, sequenced in a study of T-cell memory formation after mild COVID-19. TCRdb re-analysed the 5' RACE reads in MiXCR, keeping a single row per CDR3 protein. The data contain fewer than 600,000 distinct CDR3 sequences, approximately 21% of them singletons. Sequences were obtained from PBMCs or a T cell subset sorted from them (not recorded which). These receptor sequences come from an adult woman who had mild COVID-19 (a few samples of this study predate the infection). Cell type and time point are not known.

This chain uses TRBV11-3 with TRBJ2-5; the D is unclear. Deletions cut 5 bases from V and 9 bases from J, with 22 bases between. CDR3 size: 15 residues. CDR1 is SGHNT and CDR2 is YENEEA in the germline V gene. This CDR3 is CASSPLDGGMVAQYF. Here the CDR3 DNA reads TGTGCCAGCAGCCCACTGGACGGCGGAATGGTGGCCCAGTACTTC.

This clonotype was counted a few times. The chain joins TRBV5-1 to TRBJ1-5; tentative D call: TRBD1 (5 bases). Deletions cut 0 bases from V and 1 base from J, with 11 bases between. This CDR3 is built from 16 residues. CDR1 is SGHRS and CDR2 is YFSETQ in the germline V gene. DNA for the CDR3: TGCGCCAGCAGCTTGGCCGGGGGGTTCAGCAATCAGCCCCAGCATTTT. Translation: CASSLAGGFSNQPQHF.

This clonotype came up a few times. The chain couples TRBV2 to TRBJ2-7, with D tentatively TRBD2 (5 bases). Trimming removed 8 bases at V and 2 bases at J, with 16 bases between. This CDR3 spans 14 amino acids. CDR1 and CDR2 from the germline V gene are SNHLY and FYNNEI. The CDR3 loop is CASGPGLAPYEQYF. In DNA form, the CDR3 reads TGTGCCAGCGGCCCCGGGCTAGCCCCCTACGAGCAGTACTTC.

V usage is TRBV19 and J usage is TRBJ1-5, with D tentatively TRBD1 (5 bases). There are 13 residues in the CDR3. Trimming removed 1 base from V and 7 bases from J, with 8 bases in between. Per the germline V gene, CDR1 is LNHDA and CDR2 is SQIVND (reference sequence). CDR3 amino acids: CASSIGDYQPQHF. In DNA, the CDR3 is TGTGCCAGTAGTATAGGGGACTACCAGCCCCAGCATTTT.

J is TRBJ1-1 and V is TRBV5-1; 8 bases are shared with TRBD1. The CDR3 extends over 14 amino acids. Germline trimming cut 4 bases from V and 5 bases from J; bases unmatched to any gene: 7. Germline CDR1 is SGHRS and CDR2 is YFSETQ. CDR3 nucleotide sequence: TGCGCCAGCAGCCTAAGACAGGGGCAAACTGAAGCTTTCTTT. It yields the protein CASSLRQGQTEAFF. The full variable domain, in which reference TRBV5-1 and TRBJ1-1 provide the parts outside the CDR3, is KAGVTQTPRYLIKTRGQQVTLSCSPISGHRSVSWYQQTPGQGLQFLFEYFSETQRNKGNFPGRFSGRQFSNSRSEMNVSTLELGDSALYLCASSLRQGQTEAFFGQGTRLTVV.

In this sample, this clonotype turned up a few times. The chain couples TRBV12-3 or TRBV12-4 to TRBJ1-5; D is possibly TRBD1 (5 bases). This CDR3 is built from 16 residues. V was pared by 2 bases and J by 1 base, with 12 bases between. The CDR3 coding sequence is TGTGCCAGCAGTTTAAGCGACAGCTACAGCAATCAGCCCCAGCATTTT. It encodes CASSLSDSYSNQPQHF.

This clonotype was found a few times. The chain links TRBV7-9 to TRBJ1-6; D uncertain. From germline, CDR1 is SEHNR and CDR2 FQNEAQ (reference sequence). V was clipped by 3 bases and J by 11 bases, with 11 bases between them. The CDR3 runs 13 residues. Here the CDR3 reads CASSLDGVTPLHF. CDR3 DNA: TGTGCCAGCAGCTTGGATGGGGTAACACCCCTCCACTTT.

The sample holds a few counts of this clonotype. The V gene is TRBV7-9, the J gene TRBJ2-7; D is perhaps TRBD1 or TRBD2 (5 bases each). Germline V CDR1 and CDR2: SEHNR, FQNEAQ (reference sequence). Trimming pared 5 bases from V and 0 bases from J, leaving 8 bases between. The CDR3 spans 13 residues. The DNA of the CDR3 is TGTGCCAGCAGCCGGGACCCCTCCTACGAGCAGTACTTC. Translated: CASSRDPSYEQYF.

The rearrangement links TRBV24-1 to TRBJ2-1; perhaps TRBD1 as D (5 bases). The V end was cut by 5 bases, the J end by 2 bases, with 12 bases between. Germline assignment: CDR1 KGHDR and CDR2 SFDVKD. The CDR3 totals 15 residues. The CDR3 region is CATSVGPGTYNEQFF. The CDR3 DNA reads as TGTGCCACCAGTGTGGGGCCCGGCACCTACAATGAGCAGTTCTTC.

The gene calls are TRBV15 and TRBJ2-1; 8 bases are a match to TRBD2. CDR1 is LNHNV, CDR2 YYDKDF, per germline (reference sequence). After removal of 0 bases from V and 5 bases from J, the junction contained 3 bases not matched to a gene. The CDR3 contains 15 residues. The CDR3 DNA reads as TGTGCCACCAGCAGAGAACTAGCGGCAAACAATGAGCAGTTCTTC. Translated: CATSRELAANNEQFF.

This clonotype has more than one count but fewer than ten. V and J are TRBV5-8 and TRBJ2-1; TRBD1 agrees at 9 bases. The CDR3 runs to 15 residues. V dropped 2 bases and J dropped 5; count of bases not matched to a gene: 5. Germline loops: CDR1 SGHTS, CDR2 YDEGEE. CDR3 residues: CASSFGDRDHNEQFF. The DNA of the CDR3 is TGTGCCAGCAGCTTTGGGGACAGGGACCACAATGAGCAGTTCTTC.

The chain links TRBV15 to TRBJ2-7; D uncertain. Germline V gives CDR1 LNHNV, CDR2 YYDKDF (reference sequence). The CDR3 sequence is 13 residues long. Between the trimmed V and J ends, which lost 1 base and 6 bases, there was a span of 10 bases. As DNA, the CDR3 is TGTGCCACCAGCAGAGCGAGTCGTGGCGAGCAGTACTTC. It encodes CATSRASRGEQYF.

This clonotype was found many times. The genes are TRBV20-1 and TRBJ1-1, with no clear D. The CDR3 has 11 amino acids. V lost 0 bases and J lost 1, with 0 bases in between. Germline assignment: CDR1 DFQATT and CDR2 SNEGSKA (reference sequence). DNA of the CDR3: TGCAGTGCTAGAGAGAACACTGAAGCTTTCTTT. This sequence encodes CSARENTEAFF.

This rearrangement joins TRBV4-2 to TRBJ2-7; possibly TRBD1 for D (5 bases). CDR3 length equals 13 residues. Germline CDR1 is LGHNA and CDR2 is YNFKEQ. V lost 2 bases and J lost 4, with 9 bases in between. CDR3 sequence reads: CASSQQRGYEQYF. For the CDR3, the DNA is TGTGCCAGCAGCCAACAAAGGGGTTACGAGCAGTACTTC.

This clonotype was counted at least ten times. V gene TRBV7-9 combines with J gene TRBJ2-3; 7 bases map to TRBD2. J lost 1 base, V lost 1 base, and 2 bases had no gene match. This CDR3 has 15 residues. In germline, CDR1 is SEHNR, CDR2 FQNEAQ (reference sequence). The CDR3 region has the DNA TGTGCCAGCAGCTTAGGGCTAGCGGGCACAGATACGCAGTATTTT. This sequence encodes CASSLGLAGTDTQYF.

In its sample, this clonotype ranks as medium-sized. This rearrangement joins TRBV4-3 to TRBJ1-1; possible D gene TRBD1, 5 bases. Germline CDR1 is LGHNA and CDR2 is YSLEER. Trimming left V 2 bases short and J 8 bases short, with 12 bases between. The CDR3 contains 13 residues. CDR3 in amino acids: CASSQPGGAEAFF. CDR3 nucleotides: TGCGCCAGCAGCCAACCCGGGGGTGCCGAAGCTTTCTTT.

There are a few counts of this clonotype. The genes are TRBV10-3 and TRBJ2-1; D remains ambiguous. The CDR3 is 13 amino acids. Per the germline V gene, CDR1 is ENHRY and CDR2 is SYGVKD. Trimming shortened V by 4 bases and J by 7 bases, and 11 bases separated the two germline ends. The CDR3 DNA follows: TGTGCCATCAGTGCCACATCAGGTAATGAGCAGTTCTTC. This gives the protein CAISATSGNEQFF.

The chain is built from TRBV6-6 and TRBJ2-7, with TRBD2 identical over 7 bases. After removal of 6 bases from V and 4 bases from J, the junction contained 12 bases not matched to a gene. Germline values: CDR1 MNHNY, CDR2 SVGAGI (reference sequence). The CDR3 contains 15 residues. CDR3 loop: CASRSGRGSRYEQYF. The CDR3 DNA reads as TGTGCCAGCAGGAGTGGGAGGGGTAGTCGATACGAGCAGTACTTC.

This clonotype was seen only a few times. The chain is built from TRBV5-5 and TRBJ1-2, with TRBD1 identical over 9 bases. V shed 4 bases and J 2 bases; nucleotides not matched to a gene: 9. Germline V gene lookup returns CDR1 SGHKS and CDR2 YYEKEE (reference sequence). The CDR3 length is 16 residues. The CDR3 DNA is TGTGCCAGCAGCCTGCAACAGGGGGCCCGGAACTATGGCTACACCTTC. This translates into CASSLQQGARNYGYTF. The variable domain in full, completed from reference TRBV5-5 and TRBJ1-2, reads DAGVTQSPTHLIKTRGQQVTLRCSPISGHKSVSWYQQVLGQGPQFIFQYYEKEERGRGNFPDRFSARQFPNYSSELNVNALLLGDSALYLCASSLQQGARNYGYTFGSGTRLTVV.

The rearrangement joins TRBV6-2 or TRBV6-3 to TRBJ2-1; D is undetermined. Per germline, CDR1 MNHEY and CDR2 SVGEGT. This CDR3 is built from 13 residues. The V end lost 1 base, the J end lost 11 bases, and 12 bases lay between the germline ends. CDR3 DNA: TGTGCCAGCAGTTACTATCCGCGCCGGCAGCAGTTCTTC. As protein: CASSYYPRRQQFF.

This clonotype has a handful of counts. The chain employs TRBV4-2 and TRBJ2-1; perhaps TRBD2 as D (5 bases). Trimming took off 0 bases at V and 6 bases at J, with 15 bases between the two ends. Germline CDR1 is LGHNA and CDR2 is YNFKEQ. The CDR3 extends over 16 amino acids. The DNA of the CDR3 is TGTGCCAGCAGCCAAGAGTTGCGGGCCACTCCCAATGAGCAGTTCTTC. This sequence encodes CASSQELRATPNEQFF.